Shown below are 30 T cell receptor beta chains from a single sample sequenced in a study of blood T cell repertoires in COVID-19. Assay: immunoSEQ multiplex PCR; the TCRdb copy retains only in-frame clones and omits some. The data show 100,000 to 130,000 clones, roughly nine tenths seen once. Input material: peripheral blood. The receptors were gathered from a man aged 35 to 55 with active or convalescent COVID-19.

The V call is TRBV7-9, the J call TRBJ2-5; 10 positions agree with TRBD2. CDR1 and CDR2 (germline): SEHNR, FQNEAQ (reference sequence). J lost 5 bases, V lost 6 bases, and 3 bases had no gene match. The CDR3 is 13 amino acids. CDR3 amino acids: CASRLAGAETQYF. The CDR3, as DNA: TGTGCCAGCAGGCTAGCGGGAGCGGAGACCCAGTACTTC.

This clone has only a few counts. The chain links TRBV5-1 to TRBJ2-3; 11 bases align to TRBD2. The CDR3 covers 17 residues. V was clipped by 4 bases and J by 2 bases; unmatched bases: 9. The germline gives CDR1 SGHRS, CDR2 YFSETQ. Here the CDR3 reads CASSLPGTSGLTDTQYF. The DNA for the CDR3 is TGCGCCAGCAGCCTACCTGGGACTAGCGGACTCACAGATACGCAGTATTTT. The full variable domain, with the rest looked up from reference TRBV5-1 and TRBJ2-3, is KAGVTQTPRYLIKTRGQQVTLSCSPISGHRSVSWYQQTPGQGLQFLFEYFSETQRNKGNFPGRFSGRQFSNSRSEMNVSTLELGDSALYLCASSLPGTSGLTDTQYFGPGTRLTVL.

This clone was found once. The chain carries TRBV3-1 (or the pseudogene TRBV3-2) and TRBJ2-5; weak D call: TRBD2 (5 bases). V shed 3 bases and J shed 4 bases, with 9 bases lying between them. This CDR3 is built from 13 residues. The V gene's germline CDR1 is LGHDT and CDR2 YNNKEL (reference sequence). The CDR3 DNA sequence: TGTGCCAGCAGCCATCTAGCCCGAGAGACCCAGTACTTC. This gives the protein CASSHLARETQYF.

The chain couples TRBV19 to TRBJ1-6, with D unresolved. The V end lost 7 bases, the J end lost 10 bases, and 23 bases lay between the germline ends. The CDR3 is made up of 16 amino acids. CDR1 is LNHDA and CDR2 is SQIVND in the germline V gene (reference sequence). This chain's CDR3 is CASNGGYRERASPLHF. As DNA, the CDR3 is TGTGCCAGTAATGGAGGGTACAGAGAAAGGGCGTCACCCCTCCACTTT. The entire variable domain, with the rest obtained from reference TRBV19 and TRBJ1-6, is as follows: DGGITQSPKYLFRKEGQNVTLSCEQNLNHDAMYWYRQDPGQGLRLIYYSQIVNDFQKGDIAEGYSVSREKKESFPLTVTSAQKNPTAFYLCASNGGYRERASPLHFGNGTRLTVT.

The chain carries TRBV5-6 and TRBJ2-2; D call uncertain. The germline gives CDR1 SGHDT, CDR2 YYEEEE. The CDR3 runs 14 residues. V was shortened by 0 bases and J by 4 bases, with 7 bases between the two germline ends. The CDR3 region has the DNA TGTGCCAGCAGCTTGGGACTGCCCACCGGGGAGCTGTTTTTT. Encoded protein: CASSLGLPTGELFF.

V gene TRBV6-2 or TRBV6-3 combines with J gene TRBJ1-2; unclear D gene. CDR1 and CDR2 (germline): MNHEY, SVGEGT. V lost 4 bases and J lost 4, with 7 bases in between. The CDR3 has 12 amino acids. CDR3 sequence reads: CASSSMAYGYTF. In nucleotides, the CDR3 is TGTGCCAGCAGTTCAATGGCCTATGGCTACACCTTC.

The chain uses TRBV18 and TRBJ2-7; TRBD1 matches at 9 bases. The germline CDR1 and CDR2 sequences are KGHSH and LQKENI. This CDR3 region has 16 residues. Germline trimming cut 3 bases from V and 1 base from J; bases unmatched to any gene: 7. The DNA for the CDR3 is TGTGCCAGCTCACCCGTTACCGGGACAGGGTCCTACGAGCAGTACTTC. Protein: CASSPVTGTGSYEQYF.

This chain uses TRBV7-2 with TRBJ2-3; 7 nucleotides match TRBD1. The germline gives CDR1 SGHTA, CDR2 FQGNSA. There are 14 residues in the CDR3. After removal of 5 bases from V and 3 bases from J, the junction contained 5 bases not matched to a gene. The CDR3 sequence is CASSNRQGTDTQYF. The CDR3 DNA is TGTGCCAGCAGCAATCGACAGGGAACAGATACGCAGTATTTT.

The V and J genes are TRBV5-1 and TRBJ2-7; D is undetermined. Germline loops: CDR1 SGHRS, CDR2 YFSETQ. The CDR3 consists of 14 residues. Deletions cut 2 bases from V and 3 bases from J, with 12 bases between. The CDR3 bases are TGCGCCAGCAGCTTTAGTTATATCGGCTACGAGCAGTACTTC. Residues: CASSFSYIGYEQYF.

The CDR3 loop reads CASSLTTGDTQYF. In DNA form, the CDR3 reads TGTGCCAGCAGTTTAACTACAGGAGATACGCAGTATTTT. The rearrangement uses TRBV12-3 or TRBV12-4 and TRBJ2-3, with D perhaps TRBD1 (5 bases). The CDR3 has 13 residues. The V end lost 2 bases, the J end lost 5 bases, and 8 bases lay between the germline ends.

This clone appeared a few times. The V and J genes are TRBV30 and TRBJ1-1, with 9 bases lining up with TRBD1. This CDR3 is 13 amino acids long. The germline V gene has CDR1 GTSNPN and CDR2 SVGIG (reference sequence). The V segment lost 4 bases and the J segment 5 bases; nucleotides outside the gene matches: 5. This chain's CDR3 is CAWTRDRVTEAFF. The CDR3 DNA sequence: TGTGCCTGGACCCGGGACAGGGTGACTGAAGCTTTCTTT.

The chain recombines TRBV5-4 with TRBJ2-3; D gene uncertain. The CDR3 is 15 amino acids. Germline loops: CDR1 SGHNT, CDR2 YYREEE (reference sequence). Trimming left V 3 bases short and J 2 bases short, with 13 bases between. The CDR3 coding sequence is TGTGCCAGCAGCTCCCCTGAGCGCGTCACAGATACGCAGTATTTT. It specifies CASSSPERVTDTQYF.

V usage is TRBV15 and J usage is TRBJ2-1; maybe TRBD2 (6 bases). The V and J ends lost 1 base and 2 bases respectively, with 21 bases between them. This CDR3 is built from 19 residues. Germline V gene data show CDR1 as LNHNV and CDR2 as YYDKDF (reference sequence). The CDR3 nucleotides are TGTGCCACCAGCAGAGCCAGCGGGCTTACCCTCGGTGCCTACAATGAGCAGTTCTTC. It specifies CATSRASGLTLGAYNEQFF.

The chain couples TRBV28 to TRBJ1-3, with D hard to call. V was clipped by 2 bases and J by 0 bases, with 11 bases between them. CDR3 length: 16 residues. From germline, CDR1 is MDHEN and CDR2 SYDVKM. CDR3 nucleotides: TGTGCCAGCAGTTTAGTAGATTCCGTCTCTGGAAACACCATATATTTT. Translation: CASSLVDSVSGNTIYF.

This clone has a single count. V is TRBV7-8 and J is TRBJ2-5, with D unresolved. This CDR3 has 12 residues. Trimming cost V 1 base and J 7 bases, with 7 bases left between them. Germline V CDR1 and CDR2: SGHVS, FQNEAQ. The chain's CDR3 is CASSLDSPTQYF. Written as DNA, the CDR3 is TGTGCCAGCAGCTTAGACTCCCCGACCCAGTACTTC.

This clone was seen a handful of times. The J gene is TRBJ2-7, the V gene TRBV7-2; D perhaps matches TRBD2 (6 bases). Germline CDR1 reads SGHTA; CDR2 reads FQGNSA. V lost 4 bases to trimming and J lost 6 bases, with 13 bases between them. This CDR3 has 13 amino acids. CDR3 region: CASSWGNGGEQYF. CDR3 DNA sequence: TGTGCCAGCAGCTGGGGGAACGGGGGCGAGCAGTACTTC.

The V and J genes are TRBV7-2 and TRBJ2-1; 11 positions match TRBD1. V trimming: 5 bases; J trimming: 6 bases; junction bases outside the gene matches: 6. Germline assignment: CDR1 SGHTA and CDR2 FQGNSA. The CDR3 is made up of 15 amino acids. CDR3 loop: CASSGQGAGSNEQFF. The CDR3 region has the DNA TGTGCCAGCAGCGGACAGGGGGCGGGAAGCAATGAGCAGTTCTTC.

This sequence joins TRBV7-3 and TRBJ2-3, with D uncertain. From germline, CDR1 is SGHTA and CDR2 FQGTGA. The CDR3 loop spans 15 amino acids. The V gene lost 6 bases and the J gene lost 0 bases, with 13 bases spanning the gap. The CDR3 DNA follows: TGTGCCAGCAGTCCTGGAGCCTCTAGCACAGATACGCAGTATTTT. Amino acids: CASSPGASSTDTQYF.

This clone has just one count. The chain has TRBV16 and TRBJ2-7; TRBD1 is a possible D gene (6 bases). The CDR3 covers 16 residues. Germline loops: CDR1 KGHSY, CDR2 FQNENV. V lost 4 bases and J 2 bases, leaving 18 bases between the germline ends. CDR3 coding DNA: TGTGCCAGCAGCCCGGGCTCCGGGACACTCACCTACGAGCAGTACTTC. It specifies CASSPGSGTLTYEQYF.

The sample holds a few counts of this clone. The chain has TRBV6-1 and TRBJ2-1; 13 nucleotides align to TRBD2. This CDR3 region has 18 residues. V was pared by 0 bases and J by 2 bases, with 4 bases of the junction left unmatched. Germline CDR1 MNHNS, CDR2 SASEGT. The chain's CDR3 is CASSEAALAGGAYNEQFF. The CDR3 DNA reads TGTGCCAGCAGTGAAGCGGCACTAGCGGGAGGGGCCTACAATGAGCAGTTCTTC.

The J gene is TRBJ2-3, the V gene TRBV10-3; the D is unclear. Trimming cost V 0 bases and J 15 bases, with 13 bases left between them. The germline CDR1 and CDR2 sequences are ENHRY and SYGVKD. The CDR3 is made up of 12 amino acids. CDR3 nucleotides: TGTGCCATCAGTGAGTCGACTCAATTCCAATATTTT. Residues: CAISESTQFQYF.

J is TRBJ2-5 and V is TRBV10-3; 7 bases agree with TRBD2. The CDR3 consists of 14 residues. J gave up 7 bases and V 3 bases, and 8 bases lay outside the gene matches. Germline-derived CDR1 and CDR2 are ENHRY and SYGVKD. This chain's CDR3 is CAISDNAREGTQYF. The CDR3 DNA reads TGTGCCATCAGTGATAATGCTAGGGAGGGGACCCAGTACTTC.

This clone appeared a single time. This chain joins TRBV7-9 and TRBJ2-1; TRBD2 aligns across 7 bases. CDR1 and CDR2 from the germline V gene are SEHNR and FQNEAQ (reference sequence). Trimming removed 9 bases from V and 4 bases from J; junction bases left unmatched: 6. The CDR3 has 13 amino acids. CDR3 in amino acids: CARASGDYNEQFF. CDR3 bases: TGTGCCAGAGCTAGCGGAGATTACAATGAGCAGTTCTTC.

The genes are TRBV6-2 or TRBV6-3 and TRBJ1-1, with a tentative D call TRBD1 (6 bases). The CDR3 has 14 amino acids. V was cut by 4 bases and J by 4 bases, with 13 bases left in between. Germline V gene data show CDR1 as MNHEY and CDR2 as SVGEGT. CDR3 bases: TGTGCCAGCAGTTTTGGCAGGGGATCCACTGAAGCTTTCTTT. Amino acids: CASSFGRGSTEAFF.

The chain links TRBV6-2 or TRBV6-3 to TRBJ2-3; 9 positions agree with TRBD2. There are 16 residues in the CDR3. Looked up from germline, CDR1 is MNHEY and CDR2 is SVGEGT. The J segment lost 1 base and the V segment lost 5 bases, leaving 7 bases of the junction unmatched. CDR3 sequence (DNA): TGTGCCAGCAGTCCACGGACTAGCGAACGCACAGATACGCAGTATTTT. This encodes CASSPRTSERTDTQYF.

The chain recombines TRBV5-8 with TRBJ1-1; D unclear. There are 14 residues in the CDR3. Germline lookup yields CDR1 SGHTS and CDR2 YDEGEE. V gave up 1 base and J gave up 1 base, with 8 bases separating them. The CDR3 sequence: CASSLLEENTEAFF. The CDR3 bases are TGTGCCAGCAGCTTGTTAGAGGAGAACACTGAAGCTTTCTTT.

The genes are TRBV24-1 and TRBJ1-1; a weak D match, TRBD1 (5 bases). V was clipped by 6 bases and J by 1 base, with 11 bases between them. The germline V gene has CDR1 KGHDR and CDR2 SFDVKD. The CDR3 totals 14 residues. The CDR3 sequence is CATSIGQGNTEAFF. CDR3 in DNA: TGTGCCACCAGTATCGGGCAGGGGAACACTGAAGCTTTCTTT.

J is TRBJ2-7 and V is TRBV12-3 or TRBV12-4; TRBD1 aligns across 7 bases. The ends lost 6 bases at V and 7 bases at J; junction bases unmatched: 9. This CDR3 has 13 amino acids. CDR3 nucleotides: TGTGCCAGCAGCCTGGGACAGTTTGGAGAGCAGTACTTC. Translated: CASSLGQFGEQYF.

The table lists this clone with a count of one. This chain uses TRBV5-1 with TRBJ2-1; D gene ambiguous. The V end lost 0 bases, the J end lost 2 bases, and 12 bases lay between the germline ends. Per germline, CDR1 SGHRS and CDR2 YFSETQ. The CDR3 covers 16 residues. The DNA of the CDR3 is TGCGCCAGCAGCTTGGCCGCGGCAGATACCTACAATGAGCAGTTCTTC. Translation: CASSLAAADTYNEQFF.

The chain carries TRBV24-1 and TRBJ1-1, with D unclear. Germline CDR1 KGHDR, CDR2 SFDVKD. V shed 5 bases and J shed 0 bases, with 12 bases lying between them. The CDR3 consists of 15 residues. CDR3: CATSGVGGMNTEAFF. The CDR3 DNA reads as TGTGCCACCAGTGGGGTTGGAGGCATGAACACTGAAGCTTTCTTT.